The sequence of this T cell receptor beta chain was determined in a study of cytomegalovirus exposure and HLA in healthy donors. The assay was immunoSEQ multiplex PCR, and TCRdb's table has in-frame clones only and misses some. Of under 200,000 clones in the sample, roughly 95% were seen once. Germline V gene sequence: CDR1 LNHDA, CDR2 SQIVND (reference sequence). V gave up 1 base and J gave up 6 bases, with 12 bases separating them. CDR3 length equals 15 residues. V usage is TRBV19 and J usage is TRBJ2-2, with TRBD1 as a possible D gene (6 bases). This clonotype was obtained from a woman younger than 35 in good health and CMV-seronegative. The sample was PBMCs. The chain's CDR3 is CASSIGGRGAGELFF. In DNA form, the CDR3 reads TGTGCCAGTAGTATAGGTGGCAGGGGAGCCGGGGAGCTGTTTTTT.